The next 5 T cell receptor beta chains were all read from a single sample in a study of T cell responses to AZD1222 COVID-19 vaccine. This table comes from immunoSEQ multiplex PCR, and its TCRdb copy is limited to in-frame clones, with some not included. The table includes around 150,000 clones, 80% to 95% detected once. The sample here was peripheral blood, taken 28 days after the second AZD1222 dose. The receptors come from an adult who received the AZD1222 COVID-19 vaccine.

The chain couples TRBV5-1 to TRBJ1-2, with 10 bases lining up with TRBD1. The germline V gene encodes CDR1 SGHRS and CDR2 YFSETQ. The CDR3 runs 15 residues. Unmatched junction bases numbered 6, after V lost 3 bases and J lost 4 bases. This CDR3 is CASSSPGQGSYGYTF. DNA for the CDR3: TGCGCCAGCAGCTCACCGGGACAGGGGTCCTATGGCTACACCTTC. The full variable domain, completed using reference TRBV5-1 and TRBJ1-2, is KAGVTQTPRYLIKTRGQQVTLSCSPISGHRSVSWYQQTPGQGLQFLFEYFSETQRNKGNFPGRFSGRQFSNSRSEMNVSTLELGDSALYLCASSSPGQGSYGYTFGSGTRLTVV.

V is TRBV30 and J is TRBJ1-6; D is undetermined. The germline CDR1 and CDR2 sequences are GTSNPN and SVGIG (reference sequence). The CDR3 is made up of 15 amino acids. V shed 1 base and J shed 2 bases, with 9 bases lying between them. CDR3 coding DNA: TGTGCCTGGAGTGGCGATCGCGCCTATAATTCACCCCTCCACTTT. Amino acids: CAWSGDRAYNSPLHF. The full variable domain, in which reference TRBV30 and TRBJ1-6 provide the parts outside the CDR3, is SQTIHQWPATLVQPVGSPLSLECTVEGTSNPNLYWYRQAAGRGLQLLFYSVGIGQISSEVPQNLSASRPQDRQFILSSKKLLLSDSGFYLCAWSGDRAYNSPLHFGNGTRLTVT.

The genes are TRBV28 and TRBJ1-3, with D uncertain. Per germline, CDR1 MDHEN and CDR2 SYDVKM. Trimming took off 3 bases at V and 1 base at J, with 7 bases between the two ends. The CDR3 loop spans 14 amino acids. CDR3 residues: CASSFIASGNTIYF. The DNA of the CDR3 is TGTGCCAGCAGTTTTATCGCGTCTGGAAACACCATATATTTT.

The chain couples TRBV7-9 to TRBJ1-1; D gene uncertain. The CDR3 covers 12 residues. Germline CDR1 and CDR2: SEHNR and FQNEAQ (reference sequence). With 1 base removed from V and 6 bases from J, the gap between germline ends came to 6 bases. CDR3 DNA: TGTGCCAGCAGCTTAGTCGGGGCTGAAGCTTTCTTT. Protein: CASSLVGAEAFF.

V is TRBV28 and J is TRBJ1-5; no clear D gene. The germline V and J ends were trimmed by 1 base and 0 bases, with 13 bases remaining between them. This CDR3 has 17 residues. Germline CDR1 is MDHEN and CDR2 is SYDVKM. In DNA form, the CDR3 reads TGTGCCAGCAGTTTATCTGCCCGTTGGGATAGCAATCAGCCCCAGCATTTT. Amino acids: CASSLSARWDSNQPQHF.